This is a list of T cell receptor beta chains from one sample in a study of regulatory T cells in long-lasting Graves disease. TCRdb used MiXCR to reprocess the multiplex PCR reads, holding one entry per CDR3 protein. The profile shows approximately 400,000 distinct CDR3 sequences, roughly 20% of them singletons. The sequencing here drew on peripheral blood mononuclear cells (PBMCs), taken when the disease was refractory, from a patient treated with antithyroid drugs. These receptors were obtained from a woman in her forties with Graves disease. CDR3s include the opening cysteine and the closing phenylalanine or tryptophan. Each record gives: D gene, V gene, clone size, J gene, CDR3 DNA, CDR3 protein. D genes are given only for firm matches. Part of the rows lack a size; the others show once, few, many or a class for expanded clones.

D gene: .
V gene: TRBV6-1
clone size: few
J gene: TRBJ2-7
CDR3 DNA: TGTGCCAGCAGAACCACGGAGCCCGCCTGGGAGCAGTACTTC
CDR3 protein: CASRTTEPAWEQYF

D gene: .
V gene: TRBV19
clone size: .
J gene: TRBJ1-5
CDR3 DNA: TGTGCCAGTAGTACCGGGACGGGTAGCAATCAGCCCCAGCATTTT
CDR3 protein: CASSTGTGSNQPQHF

D gene: .
V gene: TRBV27
clone size: many
J gene: TRBJ2-2
CDR3 DNA: TGTGCCAGCAGTTTCGACACCGACGGGGAGCTGTTTTTT
CDR3 protein: CASSFDTDGELFF

D gene: .
V gene: TRBV27
clone size: few
J gene: TRBJ1-5
CDR3 DNA: TGTGCCAGCACCCCGGCGGGGTGGACCCCCAATCAGCCCCAGCATTTT
CDR3 protein: CASTPAGWTPNQPQHF

D gene: .
V gene: TRBV6-1
clone size: few
J gene: TRBJ1-5
CDR3 DNA: TGTGCCAGCACCTTCGGGCAGGGCCCCCGGCAGCCCCAGCATTTT
CDR3 protein: CASTFGQGPRQPQHF

D gene: .
V gene: TRBV9
clone size: .
J gene: TRBJ2-3
CDR3 DNA: TGTGCCAGCAGCCCCAGGGACCCTACGTCAGATACGCAGTATTTT
CDR3 protein: CASSPRDPTSDTQYF

D gene: TRBD2
V gene: TRBV28
clone size: .
J gene: TRBJ2-1
CDR3 DNA: TGTGCCAGCAGTCCCGGACTAGCGGGAGGAGGGGGCCTCCACAATGAGCAGTTCTTC
CDR3 protein: CASSPGLAGGGGLHNEQFF

D gene: .
V gene: TRBV28
clone size: many
J gene: TRBJ1-4
CDR3 DNA: TGTGCCAGCAACGAGGTCAGGCTAAATGAAAAACTGTTTTTT
CDR3 protein: CASNEVRLNEKLFF

D gene: TRBD1
V gene: TRBV6-1
clone size: many
J gene: TRBJ2-7
CDR3 DNA: TGTGCCAGCAGTGATTCCGGGACAGGGAACGAGCAGTACTTC
CDR3 protein: CASSDSGTGNEQYF

D gene: TRBD2
V gene: TRBV28
clone size: .
J gene: TRBJ2-1
CDR3 DNA: TGTGCCAGCAGTCATCCATGGACTAGCGGGAGTGTCTACAATGAGCAGTTCTTC
CDR3 protein: CASSHPWTSGSVYNEQFF

D gene: TRBD1
V gene: TRBV10-3
clone size: .
J gene: TRBJ1-4
CDR3 DNA: TGTGCCATCAGCCGGACAGGGGGTAATGAAAAACTGTTTTTT
CDR3 protein: CAISRTGGNEKLFF

D gene: TRBD2
V gene: TRBV28
clone size: .
J gene: TRBJ2-1
CDR3 DNA: TGTGCCAGCAGTGACCTACTAGCGGGGAATGAGCAGTTCTTC
CDR3 protein: CASSDLLAGNEQFF

D gene: .
V gene: TRBV12-3/TRBV12-4
clone size: .
J gene: TRBJ1-2
CDR3 DNA: TGTGCCAGCAGTTTAGCGGGAAACTACTATGGCTACACCTTC
CDR3 protein: CASSLAGNYYGYTF

D gene: .
V gene: TRBV6-1
clone size: .
J gene: TRBJ2-7
CDR3 DNA: TGTGCCAGCAGCCCCCAAGACAGAAGACTCCACGAGCAGTACTTC
CDR3 protein: CASSPQDRRLHEQYF

D gene: .
V gene: TRBV27
clone size: many
J gene: TRBJ1-1
CDR3 DNA: TGTGCCAGCAGTTTATCGGGGGGGACGAACACTGAAGCTTTCTTT
CDR3 protein: CASSLSGGTNTEAFF

D gene: .
V gene: TRBV20-1
clone size: .
J gene: TRBJ2-1
CDR3 DNA: TGCAGTGCTAGAATAAGAGGGGGGAATTCACATGAGCAGTTCTTC
CDR3 protein: CSARIRGGNSHEQFF

D gene: .
V gene: TRBV2
clone size: .
J gene: TRBJ2-5
CDR3 DNA: TGCGCCAGCAGCCAAGGGTTTTGGGAGACCCAGTACTTC
CDR3 protein: CASSQGFWETQYF

D gene: TRBD1
V gene: TRBV20-1
clone size: once
J gene: TRBJ1-2
CDR3 DNA: TGCAGTGCTCGACCGGACAGGACCATAGGGGGCTACACCTTC
CDR3 protein: CSARPDRTIGGYTF

D gene: .
V gene: TRBV18
clone size: few
J gene: TRBJ2-1
CDR3 DNA: TGTGCCAGCTCCCCTGCTGGTGGTAGAGCTGAGCAGTTCTTC
CDR3 protein: CASSPAGGRAEQFF

D gene: .
V gene: TRBV6-2/TRBV6-3
clone size: many
J gene: TRBJ2-7
CDR3 DNA: TGTGCCAGCAGTGGACTTTGGGGAAGCTCCTACGAGCAGTACTTC
CDR3 protein: CASSGLWGSSYEQYF

D gene: .
V gene: TRBV28
clone size: many
J gene: TRBJ1-5
CDR3 DNA: TGTGCCAGCAGTTTATTGGGAGACTGGGGCAATCAGCCCCAGCATTTT
CDR3 protein: CASSLLGDWGNQPQHF

D gene: .
V gene: TRBV7-8
clone size: many
J gene: TRBJ2-2
CDR3 DNA: TGTGCCAGCAGCCCCAGTGAGGGGAGGAGCGCCGGGGAGCTGTTTTTT
CDR3 protein: CASSPSEGRSAGELFF

D gene: .
V gene: TRBV2
clone size: many
J gene: TRBJ1-3
CDR3 DNA: TGTGCCAGCAGTGAAACCCGGGATGCTGGAAACACCATATATTTT
CDR3 protein: CASSETRDAGNTIYF

D gene: .
V gene: TRBV27
clone size: .
J gene: TRBJ2-7
CDR3 DNA: TGTGCCAGCAGTCCGTCGGGGGACGCCTACGAGCAGTACTTC
CDR3 protein: CASSPSGDAYEQYF

D gene: .
V gene: TRBV7-8
clone size: many
J gene: TRBJ2-5
CDR3 DNA: TGTGCCAGCAGCCCAGTAGCGGAGTGGGCCGTAGAGACCCAGTACTTC
CDR3 protein: CASSPVAEWAVETQYF

D gene: .
V gene: TRBV28
clone size: many
J gene: TRBJ1-5
CDR3 DNA: TGTGCCAGCAGCATCCAAGTGGAACTATTGGATTTT
CDR3 protein: CASSIQVELLDF

D gene: .
V gene: TRBV4-1
clone size: few
J gene: TRBJ2-7
CDR3 DNA: TGCGCCAGCAGCCAAGATCAGCGCCGGCAGTACTTC
CDR3 protein: CASSQDQRRQYF

D gene: .
V gene: TRBV7-3
clone size: .
J gene: TRBJ1-1
CDR3 DNA: TGTGCCAGCAGCCAAGTTAGTACCGACACTGAAGCTTTCTTT
CDR3 protein: CASSQVSTDTEAFF

D gene: TRBD1
V gene: TRBV15
clone size: many
J gene: TRBJ1-6
CDR3 DNA: TGTGCCACCAGGGAAGGACAGGGAGACATAGCCCTCCACTTT
CDR3 protein: CATREGQGDIALHF

D gene: .
V gene: TRBV28
clone size: few
J gene: TRBJ2-2
CDR3 DNA: TGTGCCAGCAGTCCGCCCAACGCCGGGGAGCTGTTTTTT
CDR3 protein: CASSPPNAGELFF

D gene: TRBD1
V gene: TRBV5-1
clone size: .
J gene: TRBJ2-4
CDR3 DNA: TGCGCCAGCAGCTCGCCCGGGACAGCAAACATTCAGTACTTC
CDR3 protein: CASSSPGTANIQYF

D gene: .
V gene: TRBV10-3
clone size: few
J gene: TRBJ1-5
CDR3 DNA: TGTGCCATCAGTGTGGGGGAAAATCAGCCCCAGCATTTT
CDR3 protein: CAISVGENQPQHF

D gene: TRBD2
V gene: TRBV11-2
clone size: many
J gene: TRBJ2-5
CDR3 DNA: TGTGCCAGCAGCCCACTGGGCGGCGGGGGGCGGAAGACCCAGTACTTC
CDR3 protein: CASSPLGGGGRKTQYF

D gene: .
V gene: TRBV30
clone size: few
J gene: TRBJ1-1
CDR3 DNA: TGTGCCTGGAGGAGCGGGGGTTTGGCTTTCTTT
CDR3 protein: CAWRSGGLAFF

D gene: TRBD1
V gene: TRBV19
clone size: many
J gene: TRBJ1-5
CDR3 DNA: TGTGCCAGTAGCAGACAGGGGGCAAGCAATCAGCCCCAGCATTTT
CDR3 protein: CASSRQGASNQPQHF

D gene: TRBD2
V gene: TRBV28
clone size: .
J gene: TRBJ2-7
CDR3 DNA: TGTGCCAGCAGTTTAGAGGTGGCGTCTAGCGGGAGATCTGTGTGGTACGAGCAGTACTTC
CDR3 protein: CASSLEVASSGRSVWYEQYF

D gene: .
V gene: TRBV5-1
clone size: .
J gene: TRBJ1-5
CDR3 DNA: TGCGCCAGCAGCCCCAGTAGTGGAGATCAGCCCCAGCATTTT
CDR3 protein: CASSPSSGDQPQHF

D gene: .
V gene: TRBV20-1
clone size: many
J gene: TRBJ2-5
CDR3 DNA: TGCAGTGCTAGACGGGGCCAAGAGACCCAGTACTTC
CDR3 protein: CSARRGQETQYF

D gene: TRBD1
V gene: TRBV28
clone size: many
J gene: TRBJ2-7
CDR3 DNA: TGTGCCAGGCAAACAGGGGGCTACGAGCAGTACTTC
CDR3 protein: CARQTGGYEQYF

D gene: .
V gene: TRBV5-5
clone size: few
J gene: TRBJ2-7
CDR3 DNA: TGTGCCAGCAGCCAGGCTCTCCGTACCCACGAGCAGTACTTC
CDR3 protein: CASSQALRTHEQYF

D gene: .
V gene: TRBV27
clone size: few
J gene: TRBJ1-5
CDR3 DNA: TGTGCCAGCAGTTTAAAAGGGTTCAATCAGCCCCAGCATTTT
CDR3 protein: CASSLKGFNQPQHF

D gene: .
V gene: TRBV6-1
clone size: many
J gene: TRBJ1-1
CDR3 DNA: TGTGCCAGCACCTTATGGGGACCGGGGGGAGCTTTCTTT
CDR3 protein: CASTLWGPGGAFF

D gene: TRBD1
V gene: TRBV24-1
clone size: .
J gene: TRBJ1-1
CDR3 DNA: TGTGCCACCAGTCGAGGGGGCTTCACTGAAGCTTTCTTT
CDR3 protein: CATSRGGFTEAFF

D gene: TRBD1
V gene: TRBV11-2
clone size: many
J gene: TRBJ2-7
CDR3 DNA: TGTGCCAGCAGCTCGGACAGGGGATCCTACGAGCAGTACTTC
CDR3 protein: CASSSDRGSYEQYF

D gene: .
V gene: TRBV9
clone size: .
J gene: TRBJ2-3
CDR3 DNA: TGTGCCAGCAGCGTAGGGATGGGCCGGACAGATACGCAGTATTTT
CDR3 protein: CASSVGMGRTDTQYF

D gene: TRBD2
V gene: TRBV10-3
clone size: .
J gene: TRBJ2-3
CDR3 DNA: TGTGCCATCAGTCGACTAGCTATCGGAAAAGATACGCAGTATTTT
CDR3 protein: CAISRLAIGKDTQYF

D gene: .
V gene: TRBV6-1
clone size: many
J gene: TRBJ2-7
CDR3 DNA: TGTGCCAGCAGAACTCAGGGGGGAGGCTACGAGCAGTACTTC
CDR3 protein: CASRTQGGGYEQYF

D gene: .
V gene: TRBV4-1
clone size: .
J gene: TRBJ1-3
CDR3 DNA: TGCGCCAGCAGCCAAAGGTCGGTCCCTGGAAACACCATATATTTT
CDR3 protein: CASSQRSVPGNTIYF

D gene: .
V gene: TRBV20-1
clone size: few
J gene: TRBJ2-7
CDR3 DNA: TGCAGTGCTATTGCGGGACCTAGCCACGAGCAGTACTTC
CDR3 protein: CSAIAGPSHEQYF

D gene: TRBD1
V gene: TRBV20-1
clone size: many
J gene: TRBJ1-5
CDR3 DNA: TGCAGTGCTAGAGACAGGGGGAGCAATCAGCCCCAGCATTTT
CDR3 protein: CSARDRGSNQPQHF

D gene: .
V gene: TRBV7-9
clone size: .
J gene: TRBJ2-7
CDR3 DNA: TGTGCCAGCACCATGGGGGGCACCGTAGGCGAGCAGTACTTC
CDR3 protein: CASTMGGTVGEQYF